Listed here are 29 T cell receptor beta chains from one sample, sequenced in a study of somatic mutations in cytotoxic T cells in rheumatoid arthritis. Profiled with immunoSEQ multiplex PCR; TCRdb holds only in-frame clones, not every one. The sample gives 5,000 to 6,500 clones, roughly 80% of which show up once; roughly half is in the top ten. The source material was CD8+ T cells sorted from blood. The receptors come from a woman aged 50 to 60 with rheumatoid arthritis.

This clone was counted once. V gene TRBV19 combines with J gene TRBJ1-1; 9 bases align to TRBD1. Germline-derived CDR1 and CDR2 are LNHDA and SQIVND (reference sequence). The CDR3 sequence is 15 residues long. V trimming: 5 bases; J trimming: 0 bases; junction bases outside the gene matches: 4. The chain's CDR3 is CASSARDRVNTEAFF. Here the CDR3 DNA reads TGTGCCAGTAGTGCGAGGGACAGGGTGAACACTGAAGCTTTCTTT.

The rearrangement joins TRBV2 to TRBJ1-2; maybe TRBD1 (6 bases). Trimming removed 5 bases from V and 7 bases from J, with 17 bases in between. CDR3 length: 14 residues. Germline CDR1 reads SNHLY; CDR2 reads FYNNEI. CDR3 region: CASSRSSGVGGYTF. In DNA, the CDR3 is TGTGCCAGCAGTAGATCCTCAGGGGTCGGTGGCTACACCTTC. The variable domain in full, with the rest retrieved from reference TRBV2 and TRBJ1-2, is EPEVTQTPSHQVTQMGQEVILRCVPISNHLYFYWYRQILGQKVEFLVSFYNNEISEKSEIFDDQFSVERPDGSNFTLKIRSTKLEDSAMYFCASSRSSGVGGYTFGSGTRLTVV.

With respect to this clone: The junction departs from the called germline gene at one end, perhaps through a read error. The chain uses TRBV4-1 and TRBJ1-4; 8 bases align to TRBD1. Germline values: CDR1 MGHRA, CDR2 YSYEKL. This CDR3 contains 15 residues. CDR3 nucleotide sequence: TGCGCCAGCAGTCAAACTGGACAGGGAAGCTTCAAACTGCTTTTT. This translates into CASSQTGQGSFKLLF.

The rearrangement joins TRBV27 to TRBJ2-5; 12 bases agree with TRBD2. The germline gives CDR1 MNHEY, CDR2 SMNVEV (reference sequence). There are 15 residues in the CDR3. Losses at the gene ends were 11 bases for V and 4 bases for J; bases not matched to a gene: 11. CDR3 DNA: TGTGCCGCATGCGCTAGCGGGGGGGAGGGAGAGACCCAGTACTTC. Translated, it gives CAACASGGEGETQYF.

This clone rates as medium-sized. This sequence joins TRBV6-6 and TRBJ2-7, with a possible D match to TRBD1 (5 bases). Trimming stripped 10 bases from V and 2 bases from J, with 12 bases between. In germline, CDR1 is MNHNY, CDR2 SVGAGI (reference sequence). This CDR3 region has 12 residues. The CDR3 sequence is CATGTGPYEQYF. CDR3 in DNA: TGTGCCACCGGCACAGGCCCCTACGAGCAGTACTTC.

V gene TRBV29-1 combines with J gene TRBJ1-2, with no clear D. CDR1 SQVTM and CDR2 ANQGSEA come from the germline V gene. This CDR3 contains 12 residues. V lost 1 base and J lost 4, with 7 bases in between. The CDR3 nucleotides read TGCAGCGTTGAAGGTGGGAGCTATGGCTACACCTTC. Protein product: CSVEGGSYGYTF.

The gene calls are TRBV11-2 and TRBJ2-7; 7 nucleotides line up with TRBD2. This CDR3 has 17 amino acids. V shed 5 bases and J 0 bases; nucleotides not matched to a gene: 13. Looked up from germline, CDR1 is SGHAT and CDR2 is FQNNGV. The CDR3 loop is CASSLTDFGGSSYEQYF. The CDR3 nucleotides are TGTGCCAGCAGCCTAACTGATTTTGGCGGGAGCTCCTACGAGCAGTACTTC.

In this sample, this clone turned up a few times. This sequence joins TRBV28 and TRBJ2-7; a possible D gene is TRBD1 (9 bases). From germline, CDR1 is MDHEN and CDR2 SYDVKM. V lost 6 bases, J lost 1 base, and 22 bases lay in between. This CDR3 comprises 17 residues. CDR3 region: CASSPTGGVAGSYEQYF. In DNA form, the CDR3 reads TGTGCCAGCAGCCCGACAGGGGGTGTAGCGGGATCCTACGAGCAGTACTTC.

V is TRBV4-1 and J is TRBJ2-7, with D tentatively TRBD1 (6 bases). The germline V gene has CDR1 MGHRA and CDR2 YSYEKL. Trimming removed 0 bases at V and 10 bases at J, with 13 bases between. The CDR3 sequence is 13 residues long. The CDR3 spells CASSQEDRLDQYF. CDR3 nucleotides: TGCGCCAGCAGCCAAGAAGACAGGTTGGATCAGTACTTC.

The chain has TRBV7-9 and TRBJ1-2; 9 positions agree with TRBD1. V lost 5 bases and J lost 8; bases outside the gene matches: 15. Germline loops: CDR1 SEHNR, CDR2 FQNEAQ (reference sequence). The CDR3 runs to 16 residues. The chain's CDR3 is CASSTYRTGAHRGYTF. CDR3 in DNA: TGTGCCAGCAGCACCTATCGGACAGGGGCCCACCGGGGCTACACCTTC.

V gene TRBV10-3 combines with J gene TRBJ2-2; D possibly corresponds to TRBD1 (6 bases). Per germline, CDR1 ENHRY and CDR2 SYGVKD. The CDR3 extends over 15 amino acids. V was shortened by 7 bases and J by 6 bases, with 18 bases between the two germline ends. CDR3 protein: CAIKPPGGAAGELFF. The DNA for the CDR3 is TGTGCCATCAAACCTCCTGGGGGCGCGGCCGGGGAGCTGTTTTTT.

The rearrangement joins TRBV6-5 to TRBJ1-1, with D hard to call. Germline values: CDR1 MNHEY, CDR2 SVGAGI. Trimming stripped 2 bases from V and 1 base from J, with 14 bases between. The CDR3 is 16 amino acids. CDR3 sequence reads: CASSYRRANTNTEAFF. CDR3 in DNA: TGTGCCAGCAGTTACCGAAGAGCTAATACGAACACTGAAGCTTTCTTT.

The genes are TRBV10-1 and TRBJ1-1; 10 bases are shared with TRBD1. Germline V CDR1 and CDR2: WNHNN, SYGVQD (reference sequence). This CDR3 contains 13 residues. The V and J ends lost 8 bases and 8 bases, in that order; junction bases with no gene match: 8. The CDR3 reads CASQGQGDIEAFF. CDR3 nucleotide sequence: TGCGCCAGCCAAGGACAGGGGGATATCGAAGCTTTCTTT.

This rearrangement joins TRBV6-5 to TRBJ2-7; 9 bases are shared with TRBD1. Germline CDR1 MNHEY, CDR2 SVGAGI. V gave up 5 bases and J gave up 5 bases; unmatched junction bases: 7. This CDR3 is 14 amino acids long. CDR3 sequence reads: CASSGRDRAHEQYF. CDR3 sequence (DNA): TGTGCCAGCAGTGGCCGGGACAGGGCTCACGAGCAGTACTTC.

This rearrangement joins TRBV6-1 to TRBJ1-1; TRBD1 might be the D (5 bases). In germline, CDR1 is MNHNS, CDR2 SASEGT. The germline V and J ends were trimmed by 2 bases and 1 base, with 11 bases remaining between them. This CDR3 is built from 15 residues. CDR3 sequence: CASSEHGQGNTEAFF. CDR3 bases: TGTGCCAGCAGTGAACATGGGCAGGGGAACACTGAAGCTTTCTTT.

J is TRBJ2-1 and V is TRBV25-1; 9 bases fit TRBD1. V was pared by 1 base and J by 7 bases, with 5 bases of the junction left unmatched. The CDR3 is 15 amino acids. CDR1 and CDR2 (germline): MGHDK, SYGVNS. CDR3 sequence: CASSEWDRELNEQFF. The CDR3 bases are TGTGCCAGCAGTGAATGGGACAGGGAATTGAATGAGCAGTTCTTC.

This clone has a single count. The J gene is TRBJ2-1, the V gene TRBV25-1; the match to TRBD2 covers 9 bases. Germline CDR1 reads MGHDK; CDR2 reads SYGVNS. The CDR3 covers 16 residues. The J segment lost 9 bases and the V segment lost 4 bases, leaving 13 bases of the junction unmatched. In nucleotides, the CDR3 is TGTGCCAGCAGTGGCCCGGGACTAGCTGGACTATTTGAGCAGTTCTTC. Protein: CASSGPGLAGLFEQFF.

The V call is TRBV7-9, the J call TRBJ2-3; D call uncertain. The CDR3 runs to 16 residues. From germline, CDR1 is SEHNR and CDR2 FQNEAQ (reference sequence). Trimming took off 5 bases at V and 3 bases at J, with 18 bases between the two ends. The CDR3: CASSRPQVLTTDTQYF. The CDR3 region has the DNA TGTGCCAGCAGCCGACCCCAGGTACTGACGACAGATACGCAGTATTTT. Filled out from reference TRBV7-9 and TRBJ2-3, the complete variable domain reads DTGVSQNPRHKITKRGQNVTFRCDPISEHNRLYWYRQTLGQGPEFLTYFQNEAQLEKSRLLSDRFSAERPKGSFSTLEIQRTEQGDSAMYLCASSRPQVLTTDTQYFGPGTRLTVL.

This clone was found a few times. V is TRBV5-5 and J is TRBJ1-1; possibly TRBD1 for D (6 bases). CDR1 and CDR2 from the germline V gene are SGHKS and YYEKEE (reference sequence). Trimming pared 4 bases from V and 8 bases from J, leaving 18 bases between. This CDR3 has 14 amino acids. The DNA for the CDR3 is TGTGCCAGCAGCCTGGAGGGCGGGGGGCAAGAAGCTTTCTTT. Its protein is CASSLEGGGQEAFF.

The V gene is TRBV6-5, the J gene TRBJ2-3; 7 bases match TRBD2. Losses at the gene ends were 2 bases for V and 1 base for J; bases not matched to a gene: 3. CDR1 and CDR2 (germline): MNHEY, SVGAGI. The CDR3 length is 15 residues. The CDR3 region is CASSYGAGGTDTQYF. The CDR3 nucleotides are TGTGCCAGCAGTTACGGGGCGGGAGGCACAGATACGCAGTATTTT.

The chain joins TRBV7-9 to TRBJ1-1; D might be TRBD1 (6 bases). The CDR3 extends over 16 amino acids. CDR1 is SEHNR and CDR2 is FQNEAQ in the germline V gene (reference sequence). Between the trimmed V and J ends, which lost 4 bases and 3 bases, there was a span of 18 bases. Written as DNA, the CDR3 is TGTGCCAGCAGCTCCTCAAGGGGGAGGGGTTACACTGAAGCTTTCTTT. The encoded protein is CASSSSRGRGYTEAFF.

The count of this clone is one. This chain uses TRBV4-1 with TRBJ2-1, with TRBD2 matching 14 bases. The CDR3 extends over 18 amino acids. The germline V gene has CDR1 MGHRA and CDR2 YSYEKL. Trimming took 0 bases from V and 4 from J; bases not matched to a gene: 5. The CDR3 bases are TGCGCCAGCAGCCAAGAGGGACTAGCGGGAGTTTCGTACAATGAGCAGTTCTTC. This sequence encodes CASSQEGLAGVSYNEQFF.

The CDR3 region is CASSQERGTIVNEQFF. The CDR3 DNA sequence: TGCGCCAGCAGCCAAGAGAGGGGGACTATCGTGAATGAGCAGTTCTTC. The J gene is TRBJ2-1, the V gene TRBV4-1; tentative D call: TRBD2 (7 bases). Per germline, CDR1 MGHRA and CDR2 YSYEKL. The V gene lost 0 bases and the J gene lost 7 bases, with 16 bases spanning the gap. The CDR3 runs 16 residues.

The chain couples TRBV6-4 to TRBJ2-2; 8 bases align to TRBD1. This CDR3 is 15 amino acids long. Germline V gives CDR1 MRHNA, CDR2 SNTAGT. The junction had 4 bases not matched to a gene; V was cut back by 3 bases and J by 4 bases. For the CDR3, the DNA is TGTGCCAGCAGTGATTGGGACAGGATCACCGGGGAGCTGTTTTTT. Translation gives CASSDWDRITGELFF.

The chain employs TRBV5-5 and TRBJ2-4; no reliable D call. V lost 6 bases and J 4 bases, leaving 14 bases between the germline ends. The CDR3 has 14 residues. Germline CDR1 SGHKS, CDR2 YYEKEE (reference sequence). This chain's CDR3 is CASNTGSAKNIQYF. CDR3 DNA sequence: TGTGCCAGCAACACCGGGTCGGCGAAAAACATTCAGTACTTC.

J is TRBJ2-1 and V is TRBV7-6, with TRBD2 as a possible D gene (5 bases). The CDR3 spans 16 residues. The V and J ends lost 1 base and 2 bases respectively, with 12 bases between them. Per germline, CDR1 SGHVS and CDR2 FNYEAQ. The CDR3 spells CASSLGGLLAYNEQFF. CDR3 bases: TGTGCCAGCAGCTTAGGTGGGCTACTAGCCTACAATGAGCAGTTCTTC.

The chain uses TRBV29-1 and TRBJ2-1; the D gene is possibly TRBD2 (6 bases). The CDR3 spans 16 residues. Germline V gene lookup returns CDR1 SQVTM and CDR2 ANQGSEA. The V and J ends lost 8 bases and 6 bases respectively, with 26 bases between them. The CDR3 protein is CSTHLGGGDHRNEQFF. The CDR3 DNA reads TGCAGCACTCACCTGGGCGGCGGGGATCACCGCAATGAGCAGTTCTTC.

The rearrangement links TRBV7-2 to TRBJ2-3; 16 bases match TRBD2. The CDR3 extends over 18 amino acids. Germline CDR1 and CDR2: SGHTA and FQGNSA. Trimming at V came to 5 bases and at J to 2 bases, leaving 7 bases not matched to a gene. CDR3 DNA: TGTGCCAGCAGCCCGGGACTAGCGGGGGGGCGGGTCACAGATACGCAGTATTTT. It translates to CASSPGLAGGRVTDTQYF.

The DNA of the CDR3 is TGTGCCAGCAGCTCCGGACGGGGGTCCGTCACAGATACGCAGTATTTT. Amino acids: CASSSGRGSVTDTQYF. V usage is TRBV7-9 and J usage is TRBJ2-3; perhaps TRBD2 as D (6 bases). Between the trimmed V and J ends, which lost 4 bases and 2 bases, there was a span of 16 bases. CDR3 size: 16 residues. Germline lookup yields CDR1 SEHNR and CDR2 FQNEAQ (reference sequence).